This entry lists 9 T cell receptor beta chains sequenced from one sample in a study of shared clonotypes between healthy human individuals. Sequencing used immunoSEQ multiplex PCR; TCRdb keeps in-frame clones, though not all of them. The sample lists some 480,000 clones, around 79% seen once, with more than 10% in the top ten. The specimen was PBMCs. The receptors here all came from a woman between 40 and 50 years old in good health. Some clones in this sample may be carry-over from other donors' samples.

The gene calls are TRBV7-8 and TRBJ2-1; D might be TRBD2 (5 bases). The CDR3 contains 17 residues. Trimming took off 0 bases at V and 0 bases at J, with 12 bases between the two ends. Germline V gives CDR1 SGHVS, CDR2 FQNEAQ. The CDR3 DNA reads TGTGCCAGCAGCTTAGCGCGGGCCAGTAGCTCCTACAATGAGCAGTTCTTC. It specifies CASSLARASSSYNEQFF.

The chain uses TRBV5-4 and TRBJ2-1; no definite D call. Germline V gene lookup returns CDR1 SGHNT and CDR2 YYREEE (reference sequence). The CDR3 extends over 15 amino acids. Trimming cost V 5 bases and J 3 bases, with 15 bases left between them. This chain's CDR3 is CASSSKTSHYNEQFF. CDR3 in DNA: TGTGCCAGCAGTTCCAAGACTTCCCACTACAATGAGCAGTTCTTC.

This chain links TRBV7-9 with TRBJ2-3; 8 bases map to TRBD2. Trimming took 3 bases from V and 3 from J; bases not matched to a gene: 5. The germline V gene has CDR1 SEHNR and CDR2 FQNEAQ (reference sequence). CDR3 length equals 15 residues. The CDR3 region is CASSFRGRTTDTQYF. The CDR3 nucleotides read TGTGCCAGCAGCTTTCGCGGGAGGACAACAGATACGCAGTATTTT. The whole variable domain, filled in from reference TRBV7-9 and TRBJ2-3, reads DTGVSQNPRHKITKRGQNVTFRCDPISEHNRLYWYRQTLGQGPEFLTYFQNEAQLEKSRLLSDRFSAERPKGSFSTLEIQRTEQGDSAMYLCASSFRGRTTDTQYFGPGTRLTVL.

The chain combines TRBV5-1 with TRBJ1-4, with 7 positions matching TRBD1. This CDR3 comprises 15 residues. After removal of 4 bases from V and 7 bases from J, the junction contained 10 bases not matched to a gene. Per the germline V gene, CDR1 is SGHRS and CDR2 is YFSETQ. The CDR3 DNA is TGCGCCAGCAGCGCCCAGACAGGGAGTACTGAAAAACTGTTTTTT. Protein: CASSAQTGSTEKLFF.

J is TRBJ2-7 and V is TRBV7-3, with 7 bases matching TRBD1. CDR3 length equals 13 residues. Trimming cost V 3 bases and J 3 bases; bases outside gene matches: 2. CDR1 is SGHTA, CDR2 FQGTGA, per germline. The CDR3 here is CASSFDRDYEQYF. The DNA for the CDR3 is TGTGCCAGCAGCTTTGACAGGGACTACGAGCAGTACTTC.

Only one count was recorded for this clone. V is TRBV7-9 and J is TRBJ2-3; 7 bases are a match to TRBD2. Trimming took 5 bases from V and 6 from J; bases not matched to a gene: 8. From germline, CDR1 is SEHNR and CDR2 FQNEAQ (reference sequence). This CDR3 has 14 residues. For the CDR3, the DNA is TGTGCCAGCAGCCAGCGGGGCATGGGGGATACGCAGTATTTT. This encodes CASSQRGMGDTQYF. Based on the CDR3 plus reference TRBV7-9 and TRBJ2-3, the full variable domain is DTGVSQNPRHKITKRGQNVTFRCDPISEHNRLYWYRQTLGQGPEFLTYFQNEAQLEKSRLLSDRFSAERPKGSFSTLEIQRTEQGDSAMYLCASSQRGMGDTQYFGPGTRLTVL.

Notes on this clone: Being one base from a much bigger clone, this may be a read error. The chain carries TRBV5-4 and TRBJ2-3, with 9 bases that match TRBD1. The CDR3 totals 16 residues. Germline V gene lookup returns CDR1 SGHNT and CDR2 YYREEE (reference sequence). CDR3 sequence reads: CASSQAGTGSTDMQYF. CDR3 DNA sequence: TGTGCCAGCAGCCAAGCCGGGACAGGGTCCACAGATATGCAGTATTTT.

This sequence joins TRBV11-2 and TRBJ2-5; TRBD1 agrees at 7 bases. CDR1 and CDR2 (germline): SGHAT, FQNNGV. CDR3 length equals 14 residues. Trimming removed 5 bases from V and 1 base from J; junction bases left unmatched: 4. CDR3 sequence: CASSPGQVQETQYF. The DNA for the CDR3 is TGTGCCAGCAGCCCAGGACAGGTCCAAGAGACCCAGTACTTC.

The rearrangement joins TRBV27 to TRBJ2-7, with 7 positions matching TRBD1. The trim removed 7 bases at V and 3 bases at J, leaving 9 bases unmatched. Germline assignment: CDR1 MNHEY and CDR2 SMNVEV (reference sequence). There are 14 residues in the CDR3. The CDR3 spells CASKQQGSYYEQYF. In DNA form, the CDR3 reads TGTGCCAGCAAACAACAGGGGAGTTACTACGAGCAGTACTTC.